The 25 T cell receptor beta chains below were found in one sample sequenced in a study of resident and recirculating memory T cells in vitiligo. The table came from immunoSEQ multiplex PCR; TCRdb's copy has only in-frame clones and leaves some out. This repertoire shows 40,000 to 50,000 clones, over 90% found once; its top ten account for 4.5%. Sequencing was done on a sample of blood. All receptors derive from a male donor with vitiligo.

J is TRBJ2-5 and V is TRBV7-2; TRBD2 agrees at 8 bases. This CDR3 is built from 17 residues. Losses at the gene ends were 1 base for V and 2 bases for J; bases not matched to a gene: 9. Germline CDR1 is SGHTA and CDR2 is FQGNSA. The CDR3 DNA sequence: TGTGCCAGCAGCTTAGTTACGGTTAGCGGGGTACAAGAGACCCAGTACTTC. Translating gives CASSLVTVSGVQETQYF.

This chain uses TRBV5-1 with TRBJ2-2; weak D call: TRBD1 (5 bases). V lost 0 bases and J lost 4, with 13 bases in between. CDR3 size: 16 residues. The V gene's germline CDR1 is SGHRS and CDR2 YFSETQ. This CDR3 is CASSLDGAASTGELFF. The CDR3 DNA is TGCGCCAGCAGCTTGGATGGGGCTGCGAGCACCGGGGAGCTGTTTTTT.

This chain uses TRBV7-2 with TRBJ2-3, with 10 bases identical to TRBD2. Germline values: CDR1 SGHTA, CDR2 FQGNSA. The J segment lost 5 bases and the V segment lost 7 bases, leaving 9 bases of the junction unmatched. The CDR3 spans 15 residues. This CDR3 is CASTSAGGPGDTQYF. In nucleotides, the CDR3 is TGTGCCAGCACCTCAGCGGGGGGGCCTGGAGATACGCAGTATTTT.

The CDR3 DNA follows: TGTGCCAGCAGCTTGCGGGATTCAACTAATGAAAAACTGTTTTTT. Translation gives CASSLRDSTNEKLFF. The V gene is TRBV9, the J gene TRBJ1-4; D is unresolved. V lost 4 bases and J lost 0, with 10 bases in between. This CDR3 is 15 amino acids long. The V gene's germline CDR1 is SGDLS and CDR2 YYNGEE.

V gene TRBV18 combines with J gene TRBJ1-1; D perhaps matches TRBD1 (5 bases). The CDR3 spans 15 residues. Germline CDR1 is KGHSH and CDR2 is LQKENI. V was clipped by 3 bases and J by 0 bases, with 11 bases between them. The CDR3 DNA sequence: TGTGCCAGCTCACCGCGGGGACTTTTGAACACTGAAGCTTTCTTT. This encodes CASSPRGLLNTEAFF.

The chain couples TRBV27 to TRBJ1-5; no reliable D call. The V gene lost 2 bases and the J gene lost 8 bases, with 10 bases spanning the gap. Per germline, CDR1 MNHEY and CDR2 SMNVEV (reference sequence). This CDR3 region has 13 residues. In DNA form, the CDR3 reads TGTGCCAGCAGTTTAAAACTGTTTGAGCCCCAGCATTTT. Translation gives CASSLKLFEPQHF.

The chain recombines TRBV6-4 with TRBJ2-2, with TRBD1 matching 11 bases. Unmatched junction bases numbered 1, after V lost 2 bases and J lost 5 bases. CDR1 is MRHNA, CDR2 SNTAGT, per germline. CDR3 size: 15 residues. The CDR3 nucleotides are TGTGCCAGCAGTGACGGGACAGGGGGAACCGGGGAGCTGTTTTTT. It yields the protein CASSDGTGGTGELFF.

The gene calls are TRBV6-1 and TRBJ1-1; D not resolved. The germline V gene encodes CDR1 MNHNS and CDR2 SASEGT. The CDR3 spans 13 residues. The V and J ends lost 4 bases and 4 bases respectively, with 10 bases between them. The CDR3 DNA follows: TGTGCCAGCAGTGCGAGGGTGGGCACTGAAGCTTTCTTT. This sequence encodes CASSARVGTEAFF.

The V gene is TRBV7-8, the J gene TRBJ1-2, with 11 positions matching TRBD1. Trimming cost V 1 base and J 7 bases; bases outside gene matches: 8. Germline V gene sequence: CDR1 SGHVS, CDR2 FQNEAQ. The CDR3 extends over 16 amino acids. The CDR3 DNA reads as TGTGCCAGCAGCTTAGGGACAGGGGGCTTGTCCTTTGGCTACACCTTC. Residues: CASSLGTGGLSFGYTF.

This chain joins TRBV30 and TRBJ2-2; D gene uncertain. Trimming pared 1 base from V and 7 bases from J, leaving 10 bases between. CDR1 GTSNPN and CDR2 SVGIG come from the germline V gene (reference sequence). This CDR3 has 13 residues. In DNA, the CDR3 is TGTGCCTGGAGTGGCGGTTTTCACGGGGAGCTGTTTTTT. It specifies CAWSGGFHGELFF.

This clone showed up just once. The chain employs TRBV6-6 and TRBJ2-7; 8 nucleotides line up with TRBD2. The J segment lost 0 bases and the V segment lost 6 bases, leaving 7 bases of the junction unmatched. CDR3 length: 15 amino acids. The germline gives CDR1 MNHNY, CDR2 SVGAGI (reference sequence). The DNA for the CDR3 is TGTGCCAGCAGACAAACTAGCGGCCTCTCCTACGAGCAGTACTTC. Protein sequence: CASRQTSGLSYEQYF.

V is TRBV10-2 and J is TRBJ2-3; 8 nucleotides match TRBD2. V was clipped by 5 bases and J by 1 base; unmatched bases: 8. CDR3 size: 16 residues. Germline V gives CDR1 WSHSY, CDR2 SAAADI. The CDR3: CASSQTPGLGTDTQYF. CDR3 coding DNA: TGCGCCAGCAGTCAGACCCCGGGACTAGGCACAGATACGCAGTATTTT.

The gene calls are TRBV6-1 and TRBJ2-7; unclear D gene. The V gene lost 9 bases and the J gene lost 3 bases, with 12 bases spanning the gap. This CDR3 is built from 12 residues. The germline CDR1 and CDR2 sequences are MNHNS and SASEGT. The CDR3 sequence is CASRLAFYEQYF. The CDR3 bases are TGTGCCAGTCGGTTAGCCTTCTACGAGCAGTACTTC.

This chain joins TRBV7-2 and TRBJ2-3; TRBD1 matches 8 bases. In germline, CDR1 is SGHTA, CDR2 FQGNSA. The junction had 9 bases not matched to a gene; V was cut back by 0 bases and J by 4 bases. CDR3 length: 17 amino acids. The CDR3 coding sequence is TGTGCCAGCAGCTTAGCGGTGAGGGGACAGGTTGCAGATACGCAGTATTTT. Translating gives CASSLAVRGQVADTQYF.

To note about this clone: Other DNA sequences in this sample translate to the same CDR3. The chain employs TRBV9 and TRBJ2-3; 10 nucleotides match TRBD2. The CDR3 has 16 amino acids. V shed 0 bases and J 3 bases; nucleotides not matched to a gene: 4. Germline values: CDR1 SGDLS, CDR2 YYNGEE. CDR3 sequence: CASSVASGGRTDTQYF. CDR3 DNA sequence: TGTGCCAGCAGCGTAGCTAGCGGGGGAAGAACAGATACGCAGTATTTT.

The V and J genes are TRBV27 and TRBJ2-7; D remains ambiguous. Trimming left V 0 bases short and J 7 bases short, with 13 bases between. The CDR3 length is 14 residues. Germline V gene sequence: CDR1 MNHEY, CDR2 SMNVEV (reference sequence). The CDR3 loop is CASSLSALSREQYF. The CDR3 DNA follows: TGTGCCAGCAGTTTATCGGCGTTATCTAGGGAGCAGTACTTC.

This clone has just a few counts. V is TRBV30 and J is TRBJ2-7; weak D call: TRBD1 (5 bases). Germline CDR1 GTSNPN, CDR2 SVGIG (reference sequence). Trimming removed 5 bases from V and 7 bases from J, with 12 bases in between. The CDR3 consists of 11 residues. This CDR3 is CAWGHLREQYF. CDR3 nucleotides: TGTGCCTGGGGACACCTACGAGAGCAGTACTTC.

The V gene is TRBV5-1, the J gene TRBJ2-1; D is possibly TRBD1 (6 bases). V was clipped by 7 bases and J by 5 bases, with 10 bases between them. The germline V gene encodes CDR1 SGHRS and CDR2 YFSETQ. The CDR3 runs 12 residues. CDR3 loop: CASQKGDNEQFF. In nucleotides, the CDR3 is TGCGCCAGCCAAAAGGGGGACAATGAGCAGTTCTTC.

The J gene is TRBJ2-7, the V gene TRBV6-6; 8 bases match TRBD2. Germline CDR1 is MNHNY and CDR2 is SVGAGI (reference sequence). This CDR3 comprises 14 residues. The V gene end was trimmed by 3 bases and the J gene end by 2 bases; junction bases not matched to a gene: 3. The CDR3 protein is CASSYPGLAYEQYF. The CDR3 region has the DNA TGTGCCAGCAGTTATCCGGGACTAGCCTACGAGCAGTACTTC.

The chain employs TRBV29-1 and TRBJ2-5, with TRBD2 matching over 8 bases. The CDR3 sequence is 15 residues long. The germline V gene encodes CDR1 SQVTM and CDR2 ANQGSEA. V was clipped by 7 bases and J by 4 bases; unmatched bases: 14. CDR3 nucleotides: TGCAGCGCCGGGGGGGGCCCCGAGGGTGCAGAGACCCAGTACTTC. Encoded protein: CSAGGGPEGAETQYF.

The chain couples TRBV2 to TRBJ1-1, with 8 nucleotides matching TRBD1. This CDR3 has 10 amino acids. The V segment lost 8 bases and the J segment 11 bases; nucleotides outside the gene matches: 4. Germline V gene data show CDR1 as SNHLY and CDR2 as FYNNEI. CDR3 nucleotides: TGTGCCAGCCGGGACAGGAGGGCTTTCTTT. This gives the protein CASRDRRAFF.

This sequence joins TRBV11-1 and TRBJ1-1; D is unclear. This CDR3 spans 13 amino acids. Germline CDR1 reads SGHAT; CDR2 reads FQDESV (reference sequence). Trimming cost V 6 bases and J 4 bases, with 12 bases left between them. CDR3 in amino acids: CASRPGLSTEAFF. CDR3 DNA sequence: TGTGCCAGCAGACCAGGACTGAGCACTGAAGCTTTCTTT. Combining the CDR3 with reference TRBV11-1 and TRBJ1-1 gives the whole variable domain EAEVAQSPRYKITEKSQAVAFWCDPISGHATLYWYRQILGQGPELLVQFQDESVVDDSQLPKDRFSAERLKGVDSTLKIQPAELGDSAMYLCASRPGLSTEAFFGQGTRLTVV.

The chain links TRBV7-2 to TRBJ2-5; 8 bases fit TRBD2. The junction had 5 bases not matched to a gene; V was cut back by 2 bases and J by 0 bases. CDR3 length equals 16 residues. Per germline, CDR1 SGHTA and CDR2 FQGNSA. The CDR3 DNA reads TGTGCCAGCAGCTTACGTAGCGGGGCTTACCAAGAGACCCAGTACTTC. This encodes CASSLRSGAYQETQYF.

This clone was counted a single time. The chain recombines TRBV10-3 with TRBJ2-3; 7 bases line up with TRBD1. The V gene's germline CDR1 is ENHRY and CDR2 SYGVKD. The V segment lost 6 bases and the J segment 6 bases; nucleotides outside the gene matches: 3. The CDR3 contains 12 residues. This chain's CDR3 is CAISVQGDTQYF. DNA of the CDR3: TGTGCCATCAGCGTACAGGGGGATACGCAGTATTTT.

CDR3 in DNA: TGCGCCAGCAGCGCGCCGGGAAACTATGGCTACACCTTC. Its protein is CASSAPGNYGYTF. The chain has TRBV5-1 and TRBJ1-2; D is undetermined. V was shortened by 4 bases and J by 2 bases, with 9 bases between the two germline ends. CDR1 and CDR2 from the germline V gene are SGHRS and YFSETQ. The CDR3 totals 13 residues. The full variable domain, with the rest looked up from reference TRBV5-1 and TRBJ1-2, is KAGVTQTPRYLIKTRGQQVTLSCSPISGHRSVSWYQQTPGQGLQFLFEYFSETQRNKGNFPGRFSGRQFSNSRSEMNVSTLELGDSALYLCASSAPGNYGYTFGSGTRLTVV.